The 27 T cell receptor beta chains presented below share a single source sample, sequenced in a study of cytotoxic CD8 clonotypes in ibrutinib-treated CLL. Here immunoSEQ multiplex PCR was the method, and the copy in TCRdb shows in-frame clones only, minus some. Among about 310,000 clones listed, roughly 85% were seen once. Source: PBMCs, taken before ibrutinib treatment. The receptors derive from a human donor with chronic lymphocytic leukemia.

This clone appeared once. The chain uses TRBV30 and TRBJ2-5; no definite D call. The ends were cut back, 0 bases at V and 5 bases at J, with 13 bases in the middle. Germline V gene sequence: CDR1 GTSNPN, CDR2 SVGIG (reference sequence). This CDR3 comprises 14 residues. The CDR3 loop is CAWSVGPAFETQYF. The CDR3 DNA reads TGTGCCTGGAGTGTTGGCCCAGCGTTCGAGACCCAGTACTTC.

The chain combines TRBV5-1 with TRBJ2-7; 15 nucleotides align to TRBD2. CDR3 size: 16 residues. V lost 1 base, J lost 6 bases, and 5 bases stayed unmatched. The germline CDR1 and CDR2 sequences are SGHRS and YFSETQ. The CDR3 region has the DNA TGCGCCAGCAGCTTGTCGGGACTAGCGGGAGGAACCGAGCAGTACTTC. Translation gives CASSLSGLAGGTEQYF.

This clone was observed once. The chain is built from TRBV7-9 and TRBJ2-3; tentatively, D is TRBD2 (5 bases). Germline CDR1 is SEHNR and CDR2 is FQNEAQ (reference sequence). The CDR3 extends over 13 amino acids. V shed 6 bases and J shed 3 bases, with 10 bases lying between them. Here the CDR3 reads CASRISGTDTQYF. As DNA, the CDR3 is TGTGCCAGCAGAATCTCGGGGACAGATACGCAGTATTTT.

V and J are TRBV27 and TRBJ2-7, with TRBD2 matching over 11 bases. The germline gives CDR1 MNHEY, CDR2 SMNVEV (reference sequence). The CDR3 consists of 15 residues. J lost 0 bases, V lost 5 bases, and 3 bases had no gene match. The CDR3 nucleotides are TGTGCCAGCAGTATAGCGGGAGGGACCTCCTACGAGCAGTACTTC. Protein sequence: CASSIAGGTSYEQYF.

The chain employs TRBV2 and TRBJ1-2; tentatively, D is TRBD1 (6 bases). CDR1 and CDR2 (germline): SNHLY, FYNNEI. The CDR3 length is 13 residues. V was trimmed by 5 bases and J by 8 bases, leaving 15 bases between them. The CDR3 sequence: CASSLTGRGGYTF. Here the CDR3 DNA reads TGTGCCAGCAGTCTCACAGGGAGAGGGGGCTACACCTTC. The full variable domain, with the rest looked up from reference TRBV2 and TRBJ1-2, is EPEVTQTPSHQVTQMGQEVILRCVPISNHLYFYWYRQILGQKVEFLVSFYNNEISEKSEIFDDQFSVERPDGSNFTLKIRSTKLEDSAMYFCASSLTGRGGYTFGSGTRLTVV.

The chain links TRBV30 to TRBJ2-3; 7 nucleotides match TRBD2. CDR1 and CDR2 from the germline V gene are GTSNPN and SVGIG (reference sequence). The CDR3 is 17 residues long. V was pared by 2 bases and J by 3 bases, with 14 bases of the junction left unmatched. CDR3 region: CAWSPTWGRAETDTQYF. The CDR3 nucleotides are TGTGCCTGGAGTCCGACCTGGGGGAGGGCCGAGACAGATACGCAGTATTTT.

This rearrangement joins TRBV19 to TRBJ2-7; 9 bases are a match to TRBD2. This CDR3 region has 15 residues. The V gene's germline CDR1 is LNHDA and CDR2 SQIVND (reference sequence). V trimming: 4 bases; J trimming: 3 bases; junction bases outside the gene matches: 7. This chain's CDR3 is CASSSGRALVYEQYF. CDR3 sequence (DNA): TGTGCCAGTAGTAGCGGGAGGGCCCTCGTCTACGAGCAGTACTTC.

The V gene is TRBV11-2, the J gene TRBJ2-7; the D gene is possibly TRBD2 (5 bases). This CDR3 contains 14 residues. Germline CDR1 SGHAT, CDR2 FQNNGV. V was shortened by 8 bases and J by 2 bases, with 16 bases between the two germline ends. The CDR3 is CASAMAGPTYEQYF. The CDR3 DNA sequence: TGTGCCAGCGCGATGGCGGGCCCCACCTACGAGCAGTACTTC.

V gene TRBV5-1 combines with J gene TRBJ2-1; D possibly corresponds to TRBD2 (6 bases). The ends were cut back, 0 bases at V and 7 bases at J, with 23 bases in the middle. The CDR3 length is 18 residues. Germline V CDR1 and CDR2: SGHRS, YFSETQ. The CDR3 coding sequence is TGCGCCAGCAGCTTGGCCTATGTGAGTAGCGGATGGGGGAATGAGCAGTTCTTC. It is translated as CASSLAYVSSGWGNEQFF.

The table lists this clone with many counts. The J gene is TRBJ2-1, the V gene TRBV5-1; D possibly matches TRBD1 or TRBD2 (6 bases each). Looked up from germline, CDR1 is SGHRS and CDR2 is YFSETQ. Trimming removed 4 bases from V and 7 bases from J, with 24 bases in between. There are 17 residues in the CDR3. The CDR3 region is CASSRGFNTQGINEQFF. The CDR3 bases are TGCGCCAGCAGCCGGGGGTTCAACACCCAGGGGATTAATGAGCAGTTCTTC.

The gene calls are TRBV5-8 and TRBJ2-4; D might be TRBD1 or TRBD2, each matching 5 bases. Germline-derived CDR1 and CDR2 are SGHTS and YDEGEE. V gave up 0 bases and J gave up 6 bases, with 10 bases separating them. The CDR3 length is 14 residues. CDR3 region: CASSLEMRGNIQYF. The CDR3 coding sequence is TGTGCCAGCAGCTTGGAAATGAGGGGAAACATTCAGTACTTC.

For this clone: The same CDR3 is also encoded by other DNA sequences in this sample. This rearrangement joins TRBV5-4 to TRBJ1-2; no clear D gene. The CDR3 spans 13 residues. V dropped 3 bases and J dropped 3 bases, with 9 bases sitting between them. Germline V CDR1 and CDR2: SGHNT, YYREEE (reference sequence). The CDR3 region is CASSSRTDYGYTF. The CDR3 bases are TGTGCCAGCAGCTCAAGGACCGACTATGGCTACACCTTC.

The chain joins TRBV6-5 to TRBJ1-2; D might be TRBD1 (5 bases). Germline CDR1 is MNHEY and CDR2 is SVGAGI. The CDR3 is 14 amino acids. Trimming pared 4 bases from V and 8 bases from J, leaving 17 bases between. CDR3 sequence: CASSFYSGGEGYTF. The CDR3 DNA follows: TGTGCCAGCAGTTTCTACTCGGGGGGAGAGGGCTACACCTTC.

Concerning this clone itself: An end of the junction does not agree with germline; a read error may underlie this. The chain combines TRBV5-6 with TRBJ2-2; D unresolved. Germline values: CDR1 SGHDT, CDR2 YYEEEE. This CDR3 spans 14 amino acids. As DNA, the CDR3 is TGTGCCAGCAGTTTGGTCCTCGGGCACGGGGAGCTGTTTTTT. Its protein is CASSLVLGHGELFF.

The V and J genes are TRBV18 and TRBJ2-7, with unresolved D. Per the germline V gene, CDR1 is KGHSH and CDR2 is LQKENI. V was cut by 6 bases and J by 7 bases, with 13 bases left in between. This CDR3 is 12 amino acids long. The CDR3 loop is CASSPMGGEQYF. The CDR3, as DNA: TGTGCCAGCTCCCCAATGGGTGGGGAGCAGTACTTC.

The rearrangement joins TRBV4-2 to TRBJ1-1; 9 positions agree with TRBD1. J was trimmed by 6 bases and V by 4 bases; bases with no gene match: 9. This CDR3 has 15 amino acids. Germline assignment: CDR1 LGHNA and CDR2 YNFKEQ. The chain's CDR3 is CASSPRGTGIPEAFF. For the CDR3, the DNA is TGTGCCAGCAGCCCTAGGGGGACAGGGATACCTGAAGCTTTCTTT.

This chain joins TRBV10-3 and TRBJ1-4; D uncertain. Germline V gene sequence: CDR1 ENHRY, CDR2 SYGVKD. V was shortened by 0 bases and J by 0 bases, with 8 bases between the two germline ends. The CDR3 sequence is 16 residues long. DNA for the CDR3: TGTGCCATCAGTGAGTCTGTCCTAACAACTAATGAAAAACTGTTTTTT. It translates to CAISESVLTTNEKLFF.

The V call is TRBV28, the J call TRBJ2-7; D remains ambiguous. Trimming pared 2 bases from V and 2 bases from J, leaving 13 bases between. Germline values: CDR1 MDHEN, CDR2 SYDVKM. CDR3 length: 15 amino acids. CDR3: CASSLRLDPPYEQYF. The CDR3 bases are TGTGCCAGCAGTTTAAGGCTAGACCCTCCCTACGAGCAGTACTTC.

This chain uses TRBV25-1 with TRBJ2-5; no clear D. The CDR3 contains 11 residues. Germline V gene data show CDR1 as MGHDK and CDR2 as SYGVNS. The V end was cut by 4 bases, the J end by 7 bases, with 7 bases between. CDR3 loop: CASSAAMTQYF. In DNA, the CDR3 is TGTGCCAGCAGTGCGGCCATGACCCAGTACTTC.

V and J are TRBV2 and TRBJ2-4, with D possibly TRBD1 on 6 matching bases. Germline V CDR1 and CDR2: SNHLY, FYNNEI. V was clipped by 1 base and J by 3 bases, with 16 bases between them. The CDR3 loop spans 17 amino acids. Here the CDR3 reads CASSEEGREGDKNIQYF. The DNA for the CDR3 is TGTGCCAGCAGTGAAGAGGGCCGCGAGGGGGACAAAAACATTCAGTACTTC.

CDR3 region: CASSLPGSYNEQFF. CDR3 nucleotide sequence: TGTGCCAGCAGCTTACCGGGGTCTTACAATGAGCAGTTCTTC. This chain connects TRBV7-9 to TRBJ2-1; D is perhaps TRBD2 (5 bases). The length of the CDR3 is 14 residues. Per germline, CDR1 SEHNR and CDR2 FQNEAQ (reference sequence). The germline V and J ends were trimmed by 2 bases and 4 bases, with 9 bases remaining between them.

The rearrangement links TRBV12-2 to TRBJ2-5. TRBV12-2 is a recognized pseudogene. This CDR3 has 16 amino acids. The CDR3 sequence is CASRLGWTGTQETQYF. CDR3 in DNA: TGTGCAAGTCGCTTAGGCTGGACGGGGACCCAAGAGACCCAGTACTTC.

The rearrangement uses TRBV29-1 and TRBJ2-1, with 10 bases identical to TRBD2. This CDR3 comprises 14 residues. Unmatched junction bases numbered 9, after V lost 6 bases and J lost 7 bases. CDR1 SQVTM and CDR2 ANQGSEA come from the germline V gene. CDR3 DNA sequence: TGCAGCGTCCGAGGACTAGCGGTGACAAATGAGCAGTTCTTC. It translates to CSVRGLAVTNEQFF.

This sequence joins TRBV6-6 and TRBJ1-1; the D gene is possibly TRBD1 (6 bases). V was pared by 5 bases and J by 6 bases, with 16 bases between. CDR3 length: 14 amino acids. Per germline, CDR1 MNHNY and CDR2 SVGAGI (reference sequence). The DNA of the CDR3 is TGTGCCAGCAGTAATACAGGGAACGGGCCTGAAGCTTTCTTT. Translating it yields CASSNTGNGPEAFF.

The table lists this clone with a few counts. This sample includes further DNA sequences coding for the same CDR3. The chain is built from TRBV5-1 and TRBJ2-7; D unclear. The CDR3 extends over 12 amino acids. CDR1 SGHRS and CDR2 YFSETQ come from the germline V gene. Trimming stripped 3 bases from V and 0 bases from J, with 4 bases between. This chain's CDR3 is CASSSSSYEQYF. The CDR3 nucleotides are TGCGCCAGCAGCTCCAGCTCCTACGAGCAGTACTTC.

This chain joins TRBV7-2 and TRBJ2-1; D remains unclear. Germline loops: CDR1 SGHTA, CDR2 FQGNSA. There are 14 residues in the CDR3. V was trimmed by 5 bases and J by 1 base, leaving 9 bases between them. The CDR3 region has the DNA TGTGCCAGCAGCCCGAGACAATCCTACAATGAGCAGTTCTTC. Translation: CASSPRQSYNEQFF.

The rearrangement uses TRBV29-1 and TRBJ2-1, with 8 positions matching TRBD2. Germline V CDR1 and CDR2: SQVTM, ANQGSEA. The CDR3 is 16 amino acids. The junction had 5 bases not matched to a gene; V was cut back by 1 base and J by 0 bases. The CDR3, as DNA: TGCAGCGTTGAAGTTTTTGCGGGAGGCTCCTACAATGAGCAGTTCTTC. The encoded protein is CSVEVFAGGSYNEQFF.